The source of this TCR beta chain is a study of blood T cell repertoires in COVID-19. Study summary: Acute and convalescent COVID-19 samples came from the United States, Italy and Spain. Sample material is recorded as cDNA or gDNA derived from T cells, B-cell-depleted T cells, or PBMCs.

This CDR3 has 15 amino acids. Trimming took 7 bases from V and 5 from J; bases not matched to a gene: 12. Germline V gene data show CDR1 as MNHEY and CDR2 as SVGAGI. The authors' processing: Amplifying reference gene primers gave estimates of nucleated cell counts. The repertoire was sequenced with immunoSEQ multiplex PCR; TCRdb's copy has only in-frame clones and lacks some. That table supplies the V and J calls and clone size; D and trimming were determined from the DNA. The sample contains some 51,000 clones, more than 85% of which appear only once. The sequence was obtained from a man in his fifties with acute or convalescent COVID-19. Sequenced sample: peripheral blood. This rearrangement joins TRBV6-5 to TRBJ2-5; 8 positions agree with TRBD2. CDR3 protein: CASKRNRGGTETQYF. CDR3 in DNA: TGTGCCAGCAAGCGTAACCGGGGGGGCACTGAGACCCAGTACTTC.